This TCR beta chain was recorded in a study of cytomegalovirus exposure and HLA in healthy donors. The PCR used 60 Vbeta and 13 Jbeta primers. TCRdb's table, derived via immunoSEQ multiplex PCR, lists solely in-frame clones and lacks some. The sample includes about 210,000 clones, around 90% of them seen just once. Donors were ostensibly healthy at sampling, although undocumented immune exposures were probable. CDR1 is GTSNPN and CDR2 is SVGIG in the germline V gene (reference sequence). This CDR3 contains 10 residues. The sequence was obtained from a boy aged 2 to 10 in good health and CMV-seronegative. This chain connects TRBV30 to TRBJ1-1, with 7 bases aligning to TRBD1. Source material: PBMCs. CDR3 amino acids: CAYQGVGAFF. The DNA of the CDR3 is TGTGCGTACCAGGGGGTGGGGGCTTTCTTT.